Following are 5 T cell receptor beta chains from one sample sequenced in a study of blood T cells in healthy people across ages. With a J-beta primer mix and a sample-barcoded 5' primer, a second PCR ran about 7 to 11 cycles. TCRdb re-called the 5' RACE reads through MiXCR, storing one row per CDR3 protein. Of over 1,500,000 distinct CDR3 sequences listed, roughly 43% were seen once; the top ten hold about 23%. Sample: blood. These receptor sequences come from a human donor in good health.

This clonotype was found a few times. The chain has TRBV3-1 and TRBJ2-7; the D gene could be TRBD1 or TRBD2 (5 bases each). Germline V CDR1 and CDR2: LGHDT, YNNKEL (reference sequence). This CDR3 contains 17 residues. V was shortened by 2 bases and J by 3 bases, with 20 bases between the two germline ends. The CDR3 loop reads CASSQTALWGSRYEQYF. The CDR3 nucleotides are TGTGCCAGCAGCCAAACAGCCCTCTGGGGGTCCCGCTACGAGCAGTACTTC.

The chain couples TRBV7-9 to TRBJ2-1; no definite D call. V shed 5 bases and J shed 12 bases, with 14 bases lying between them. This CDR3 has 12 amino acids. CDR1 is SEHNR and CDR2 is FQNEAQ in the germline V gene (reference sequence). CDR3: CASSATISPQFF. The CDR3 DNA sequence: TGTGCCAGCAGCGCCACCATCTCCCCGCAGTTCTTC.

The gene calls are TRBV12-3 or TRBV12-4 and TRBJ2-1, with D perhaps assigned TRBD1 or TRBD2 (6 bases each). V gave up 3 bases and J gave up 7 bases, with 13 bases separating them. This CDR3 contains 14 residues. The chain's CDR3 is CASSFGGPENEQFF. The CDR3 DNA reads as TGTGCCAGCAGTTTCGGGGGCCCAGAGAATGAGCAGTTCTTC.

CDR3 region: CASSVGQGIYEQFF. CDR3 sequence (DNA): TGTGCCAGCAGCGTCGGACAGGGGATCTACGAGCAGTTCTTC. The chain carries TRBV7-2 and TRBJ2-1, with 9 positions matching TRBD1. The CDR3 is 14 residues long. In germline, CDR1 is SGHTA, CDR2 FQGNSA. Unmatched junction bases numbered 9, after V lost 5 bases and J lost 10 bases.

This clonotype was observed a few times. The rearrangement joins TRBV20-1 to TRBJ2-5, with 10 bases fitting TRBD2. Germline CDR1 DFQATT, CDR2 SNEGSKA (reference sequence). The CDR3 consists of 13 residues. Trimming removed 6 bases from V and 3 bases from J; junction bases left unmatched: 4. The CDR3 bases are TGCAGTGCCGCTAGCGGGGGCGAAGAGACCCAGTACTTC. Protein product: CSAASGGEETQYF.